This TCR beta chain was retrieved from a study of identifying expanded T cells in peripheral blood. This clone appeared once. Collection occurred without any documented infections or immune events in donors. The V gene lost 2 bases and the J gene lost 3 bases, with 13 bases spanning the gap. CDR3 length equals 14 residues. Germline CDR1 and CDR2: SQVTM and ANQGSEA. TCRdb keeps only in-frame clones here, not all; method: immunoSEQ multiplex PCR. The data contain roughly 100,000 clones, approximately 88% of them seen just once; the ten biggest clones take up 13% to 15%. The chain has TRBV29-1 and TRBJ1-1; D may be TRBD1 (5 bases). The origin of this receptor is a person aged 18 to 75 in good health. Sequencing was done on a sample of blood. The CDR3 DNA reads TGCAGCGTTGAATCGGGGGTATCTGACACTGAAGCTTTCTTT. It specifies CSVESGVSDTEAFF.